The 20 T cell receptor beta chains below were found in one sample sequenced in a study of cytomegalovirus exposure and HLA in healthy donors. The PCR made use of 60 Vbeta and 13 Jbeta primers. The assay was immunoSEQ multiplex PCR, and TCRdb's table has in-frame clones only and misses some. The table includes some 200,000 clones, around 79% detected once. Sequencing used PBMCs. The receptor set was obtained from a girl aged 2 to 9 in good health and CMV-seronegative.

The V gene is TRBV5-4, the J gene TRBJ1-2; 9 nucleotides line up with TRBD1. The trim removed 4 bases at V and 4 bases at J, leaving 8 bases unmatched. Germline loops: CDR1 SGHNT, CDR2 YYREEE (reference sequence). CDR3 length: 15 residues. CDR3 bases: TGTGCCAGCAGCACTGGGACAGGGACCCGCTATGGCTACACCTTC. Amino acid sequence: CASSTGTGTRYGYTF.

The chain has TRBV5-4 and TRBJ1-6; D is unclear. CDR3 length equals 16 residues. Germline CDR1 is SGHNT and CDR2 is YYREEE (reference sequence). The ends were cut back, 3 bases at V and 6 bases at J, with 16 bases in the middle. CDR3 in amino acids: CASSWELEAVNSPLHF. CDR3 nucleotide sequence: TGTGCCAGCAGCTGGGAACTGGAGGCGGTTAATTCACCCCTCCACTTT.

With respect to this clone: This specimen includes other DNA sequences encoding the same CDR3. CDR3 in DNA: TGTGCCAGCAGCTTAAAGAGACTAGAGGGAGAGACCCAGTACTTC. This sequence encodes CASSLKRLEGETQYF. The V and J genes are TRBV7-9 and TRBJ2-5; tentative D call: TRBD2 (6 bases). The CDR3 is made up of 15 amino acids. The ends were cut back, 2 bases at V and 4 bases at J, with 14 bases in the middle. Germline values: CDR1 SEHNR, CDR2 FQNEAQ (reference sequence).

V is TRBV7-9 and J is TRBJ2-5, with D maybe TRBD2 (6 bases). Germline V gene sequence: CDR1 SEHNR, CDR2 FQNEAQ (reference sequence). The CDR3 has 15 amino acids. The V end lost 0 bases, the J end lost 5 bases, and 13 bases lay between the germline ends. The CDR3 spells CASSLAAGDWETQYF. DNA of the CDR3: TGTGCCAGCAGCTTAGCTGCCGGGGACTGGGAGACCCAGTACTTC. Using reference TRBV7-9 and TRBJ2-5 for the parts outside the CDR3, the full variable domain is DTGVSQNPRHKITKRGQNVTFRCDPISEHNRLYWYRQTLGQGPEFLTYFQNEAQLEKSRLLSDRFSAERPKGSFSTLEIQRTEQGDSAMYLCASSLAAGDWETQYFGPGTRLLVL.

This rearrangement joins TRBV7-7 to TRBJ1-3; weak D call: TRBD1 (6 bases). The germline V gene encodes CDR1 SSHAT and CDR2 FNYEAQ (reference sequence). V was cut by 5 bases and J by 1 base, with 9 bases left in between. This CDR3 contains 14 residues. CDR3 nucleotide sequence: TGTGCCAGCAGCCCAGGGGATTCTGGAAACACCATATATTTT. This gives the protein CASSPGDSGNTIYF. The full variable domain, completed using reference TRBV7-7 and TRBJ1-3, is GAGVSQSPRYKVTKRGQDVTLRCDPISSHATLYWYQQALGQGPEFLTYFNYEAQPDKSGLPSDRFSAERPEGSISTLTIQRTEQRDSAMYRCASSPGDSGNTIYFGEGSWLTVV.

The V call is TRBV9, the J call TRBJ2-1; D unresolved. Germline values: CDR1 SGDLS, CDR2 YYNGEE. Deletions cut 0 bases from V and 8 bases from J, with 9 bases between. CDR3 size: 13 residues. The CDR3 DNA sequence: TGTGCCAGCAGCGTAGCTTTCCAGGATGAGCAGTTCTTC. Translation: CASSVAFQDEQFF.

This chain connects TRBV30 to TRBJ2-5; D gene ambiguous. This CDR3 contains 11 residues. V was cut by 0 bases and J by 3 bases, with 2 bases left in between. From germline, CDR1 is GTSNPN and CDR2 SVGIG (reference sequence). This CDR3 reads CAWSVEETQYF. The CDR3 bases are TGTGCCTGGAGTGTCGAAGAGACCCAGTACTTC.

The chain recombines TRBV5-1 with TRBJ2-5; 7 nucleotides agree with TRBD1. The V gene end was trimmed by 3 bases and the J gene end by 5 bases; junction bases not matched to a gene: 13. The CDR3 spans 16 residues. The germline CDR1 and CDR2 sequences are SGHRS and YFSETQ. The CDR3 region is CASSWGQSLQQETQYF. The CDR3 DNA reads TGCGCCAGCAGCTGGGGACAGTCCCTCCAGCAGGAGACCCAGTACTTC.

The CDR3 nucleotides are TGTGCCAGCAGCTTGTCAGGTGAAGCTTTCTTT. Its translation: CASSLSGEAFF. The J gene is TRBJ1-1, the V gene TRBV5-6; no clear D. The CDR3 runs to 11 residues. Germline CDR1 and CDR2: SGHDT and YYEEEE. V lost 1 base, J lost 7 bases, and 5 bases lay in between.

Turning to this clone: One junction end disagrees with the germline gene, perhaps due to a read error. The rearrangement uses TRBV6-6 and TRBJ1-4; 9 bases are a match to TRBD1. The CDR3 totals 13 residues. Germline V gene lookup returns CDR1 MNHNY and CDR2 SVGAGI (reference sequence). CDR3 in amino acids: CASSYATRTGVLF. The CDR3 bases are TGTGCCAGCAGTTACGCCACTCGGACAGGGGTTCTTTTT.

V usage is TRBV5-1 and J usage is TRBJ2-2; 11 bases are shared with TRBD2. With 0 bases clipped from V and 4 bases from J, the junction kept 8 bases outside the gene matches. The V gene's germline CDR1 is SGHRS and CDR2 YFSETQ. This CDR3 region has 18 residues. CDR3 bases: TGCGCCAGCAGCTTGGTAACTAGCGGGAGTCATGGCACCGGGGAGCTGTTTTTT. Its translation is CASSLVTSGSHGTGELFF. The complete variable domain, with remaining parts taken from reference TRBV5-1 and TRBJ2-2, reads KAGVTQTPRYLIKTRGQQVTLSCSPISGHRSVSWYQQTPGQGLQFLFEYFSETQRNKGNFPGRFSGRQFSNSRSEMNVSTLELGDSALYLCASSLVTSGSHGTGELFFGEGSRLTVL.

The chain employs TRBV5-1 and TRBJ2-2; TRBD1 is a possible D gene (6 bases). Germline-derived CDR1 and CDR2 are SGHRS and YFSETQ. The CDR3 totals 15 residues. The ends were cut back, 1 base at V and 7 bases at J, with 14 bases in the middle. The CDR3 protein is CASSLYSGVGGELFF. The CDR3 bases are TGCGCCAGCAGCTTGTACTCAGGGGTAGGCGGGGAGCTGTTTTTT.

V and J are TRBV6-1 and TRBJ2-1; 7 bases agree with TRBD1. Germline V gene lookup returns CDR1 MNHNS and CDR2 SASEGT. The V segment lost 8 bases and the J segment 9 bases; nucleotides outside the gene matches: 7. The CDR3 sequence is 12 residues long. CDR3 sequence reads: CASGYRGGEQFF. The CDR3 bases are TGTGCCAGCGGGTACAGGGGCGGTGAGCAGTTCTTC.

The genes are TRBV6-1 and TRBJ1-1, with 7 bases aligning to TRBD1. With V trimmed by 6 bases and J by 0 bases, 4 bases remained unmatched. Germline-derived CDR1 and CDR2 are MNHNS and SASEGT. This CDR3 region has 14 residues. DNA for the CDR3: TGTGCCAGCAGGGACAGGCCATTGAACACTGAAGCTTTCTTT. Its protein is CASRDRPLNTEAFF.

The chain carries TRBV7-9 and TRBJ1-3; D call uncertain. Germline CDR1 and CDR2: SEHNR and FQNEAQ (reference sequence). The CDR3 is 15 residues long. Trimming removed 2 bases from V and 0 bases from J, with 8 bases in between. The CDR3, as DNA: TGTGCCAGCAGCTTACCTGCCAGCTCTGGAAACACCATATATTTT. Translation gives CASSLPASSGNTIYF.

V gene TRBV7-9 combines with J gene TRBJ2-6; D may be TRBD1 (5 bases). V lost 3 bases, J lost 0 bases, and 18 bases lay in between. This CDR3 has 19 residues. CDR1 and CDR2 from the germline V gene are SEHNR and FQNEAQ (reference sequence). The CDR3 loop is CASSFFKGPIASGANVLTF. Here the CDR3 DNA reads TGTGCCAGCAGCTTTTTTAAGGGGCCGATAGCCTCTGGGGCCAACGTCCTGACTTTC.

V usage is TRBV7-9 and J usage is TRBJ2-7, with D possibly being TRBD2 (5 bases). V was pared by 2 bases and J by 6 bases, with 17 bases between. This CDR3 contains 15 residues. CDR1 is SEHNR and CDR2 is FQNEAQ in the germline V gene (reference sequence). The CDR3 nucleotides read TGTGCCAGCAGCTTAACCCCCGCGGAGGCTAGCGAGCAGTACTTC. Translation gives CASSLTPAEASEQYF.

The CDR3 protein is CASSPDRGNTIYF. CDR3 nucleotide sequence: TGTGCCAGCAGTCCGGACAGAGGAAACACCATATATTTT. The rearrangement links TRBV6-1 to TRBJ1-3, with D possibly being TRBD1 (6 bases). The CDR3 runs 13 residues. CDR1 is MNHNS, CDR2 SASEGT, per germline. V lost 5 bases and J lost 4, with 9 bases in between.

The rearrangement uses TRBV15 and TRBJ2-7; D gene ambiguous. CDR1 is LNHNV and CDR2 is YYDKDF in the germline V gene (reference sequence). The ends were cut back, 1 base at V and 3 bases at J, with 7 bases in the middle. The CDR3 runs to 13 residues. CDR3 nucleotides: TGTGCCACCAGCAGAGCAACTCTCTACGAGCAGTACTTC. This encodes CATSRATLYEQYF.

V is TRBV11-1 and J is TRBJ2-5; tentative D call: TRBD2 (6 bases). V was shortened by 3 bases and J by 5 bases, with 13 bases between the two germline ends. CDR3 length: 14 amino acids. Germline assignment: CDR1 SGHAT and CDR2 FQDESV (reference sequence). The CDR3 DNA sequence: TGTGCCAGCAGCTTCCAGACTAGTACGGAGACCCAGTACTTC. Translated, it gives CASSFQTSTETQYF.